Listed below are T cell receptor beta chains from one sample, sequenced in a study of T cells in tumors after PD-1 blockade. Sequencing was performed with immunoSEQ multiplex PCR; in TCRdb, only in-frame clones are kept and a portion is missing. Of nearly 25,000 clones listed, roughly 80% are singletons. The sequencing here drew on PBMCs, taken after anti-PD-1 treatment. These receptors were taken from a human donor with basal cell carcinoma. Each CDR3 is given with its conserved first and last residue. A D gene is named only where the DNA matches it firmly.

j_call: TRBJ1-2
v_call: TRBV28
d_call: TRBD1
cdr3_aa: CASRKQGANGYTF

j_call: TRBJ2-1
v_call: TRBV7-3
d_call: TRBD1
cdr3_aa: CASSPKGDRENNEQFF

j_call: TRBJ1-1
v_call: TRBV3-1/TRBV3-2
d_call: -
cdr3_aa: CASSQGRRETAFF

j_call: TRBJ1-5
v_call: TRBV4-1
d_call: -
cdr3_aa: CASSQDLGPNQPQHF

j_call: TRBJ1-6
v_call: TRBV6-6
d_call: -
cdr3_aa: CASSYSGPDSPLHF

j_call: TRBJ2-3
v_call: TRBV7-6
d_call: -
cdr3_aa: CASSLGSSNADTQYF

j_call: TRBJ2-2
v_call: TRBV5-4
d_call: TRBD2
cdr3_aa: CASSTGGGNTGELFF

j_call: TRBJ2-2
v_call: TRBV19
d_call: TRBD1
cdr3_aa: CASKRGGTGATGELFF

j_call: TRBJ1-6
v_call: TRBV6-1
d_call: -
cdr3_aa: CASSGGPNSPNSPLHF

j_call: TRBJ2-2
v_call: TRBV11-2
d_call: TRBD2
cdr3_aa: CASSLVLSGGGNTGELFF